Shown below are 18 T cell receptor beta chains from a single sample sequenced in a study of early T cells in non-severe SARS-CoV-2 infection. MiXCR, applied by TCRdb to the 5' RACE reads, yields one record per CDR3 protein. Of tens of thousands of distinct CDR3 sequences listed, nearly 4.5% are singletons. Sequencing was carried out using whole blood. Source of these receptors: an adult who was a healthcare worker with PCR-confirmed SARS-CoV-2 infection or an uninfected control (not recorded which).

This clonotype is categorized as medium-sized. The rearrangement uses TRBV7-6 and TRBJ2-3; D not certain. Trimming took off 3 bases at V and 0 bases at J, with 7 bases between the two ends. The CDR3 is 14 residues long. The germline V gene encodes CDR1 SGHVS and CDR2 FNYEAQ. CDR3 coding DNA: TGTGCCAGCAGCTTTTTGGACAGCACAGATACGCAGTATTTT. Encoded protein: CASSFLDSTDTQYF.

This clonotype was recorded many times. This sequence joins TRBV7-9 and TRBJ2-3; 8 nucleotides align to TRBD2. The CDR3 is 17 residues long. The germline V gene encodes CDR1 SEHNR and CDR2 FQNEAQ (reference sequence). V lost 1 base, J lost 3 bases, and 9 bases stayed unmatched. The CDR3 sequence: CASSLGSAGGRTDTQYF. The DNA for the CDR3 is TGTGCCAGCAGCTTAGGGTCGGCGGGGGGAAGGACAGATACGCAGTATTTT.

In its sample, this clonotype was seen many times. V gene TRBV6-4 combines with J gene TRBJ2-1, with 9 bases identical to TRBD1. This CDR3 is built from 15 residues. The trim removed 4 bases at V and 6 bases at J, leaving 7 bases unmatched. CDR1 and CDR2 (germline): MRHNA, SNTAGT. The CDR3: CASSARDRVSNEQFF. The CDR3 region has the DNA TGTGCCAGCAGTGCCCGGGACAGGGTCTCCAATGAGCAGTTCTTC.

This clonotype was recorded at least ten times. The gene calls are TRBV10-1 and TRBJ2-2; D is undetermined. Per germline, CDR1 WNHNN and CDR2 SYGVQD (reference sequence). This CDR3 is built from 14 residues. The V and J ends lost 4 bases and 5 bases respectively, with 11 bases between them. The CDR3 region has the DNA TGCGCCAGCAGTGTCTCGACGGCGACCGGGGAGCTGTTTTTT. It translates to CASSVSTATGELFF.

This clonotype was detected ten times or more. J is TRBJ1-1 and V is TRBV29-1, with 9 bases aligning to TRBD1. The CDR3 extends over 13 amino acids. The trim removed 4 bases at V and 10 bases at J, leaving 10 bases unmatched. Germline CDR1 reads SQVTM; CDR2 reads ANQGSEA. This chain's CDR3 is CSVGPRQGDRAFF. The CDR3, as DNA: TGCAGCGTTGGCCCCCGACAGGGGGATCGAGCTTTCTTT. The full variable domain, in which reference TRBV29-1 and TRBJ1-1 provide the parts outside the CDR3, is SAVISQKPSRDICQRGTSLTIQCQVDSQVTMMFWYRQQPGQSLTLIATANQGSEATYESGFVIDKFPISRPNLTFSTLTVSNMSPEDSSIYLCSVGPRQGDRAFFGQGTRLTVV.

This clonotype was observed many times. The chain combines TRBV5-1 with TRBJ2-1, with D possibly being TRBD1 (5 bases). This CDR3 is 15 amino acids long. Trimming stripped 5 bases from V and 3 bases from J, with 15 bases between. CDR1 and CDR2 from the germline V gene are SGHRS and YFSETQ. CDR3 in DNA: TGCGCCAGCAGAGGGGCCAGATCCTACTACAATGAGCAGTTCTTC. It encodes CASRGARSYYNEQFF.

This clonotype occurred many times. J is TRBJ1-6 and V is TRBV11-2; TRBD1 agrees at 8 bases. The CDR3 runs to 14 residues. After removal of 4 bases from V and 10 bases from J, the junction contained 6 bases not matched to a gene. The germline gives CDR1 SGHAT, CDR2 FQNNGV. Written as DNA, the CDR3 is TGTGCCAGCAGCTCAGGACAGGGTGTCTCACCCCTCCACTTT. It codes for CASSSGQGVSPLHF.

This clonotype has a handful of counts. The chain links TRBV12-3 or TRBV12-4 to TRBJ2-1; 12 bases fit TRBD2. CDR3 length: 15 amino acids. The J segment lost 4 bases and the V segment lost 3 bases, leaving 1 base of the junction unmatched. The CDR3 region is CASSFTSGGYNEQFF. The CDR3 DNA follows: TGTGCCAGCAGTTTCACTAGCGGGGGGTACAATGAGCAGTTCTTC.

This clonotype showed up just a few times. The rearrangement joins TRBV2 to TRBJ2-7; D remains ambiguous. Germline assignment: CDR1 SNHLY and CDR2 FYNNEI. V was trimmed by 2 bases and J by 4 bases, leaving 12 bases between them. The CDR3 is 14 amino acids. CDR3 coding DNA: TGTGCCAGCAGTGAATACCCCACACGATACGAGCAGTACTTC. It encodes CASSEYPTRYEQYF.

This clonotype was counted ten times or more. V usage is TRBV6-5 and J usage is TRBJ2-2; D tentatively fits TRBD1 or TRBD2 (5 bases each). Trimming cost V 5 bases and J 4 bases, with 11 bases left between them. This CDR3 has 14 residues. Germline V gene lookup returns CDR1 MNHEY and CDR2 SVGAGI. The CDR3 spells CASSVGTFTGELFF. In nucleotides, the CDR3 is TGTGCCAGCAGTGTAGGGACGTTCACCGGGGAGCTGTTTTTT.

This clonotype was counted ten times or more. The chain joins TRBV5-1 to TRBJ2-3; 7 nucleotides match TRBD1. This CDR3 has 14 amino acids. In germline, CDR1 is SGHRS, CDR2 YFSETQ. V lost 4 bases, J lost 3 bases, and 5 bases stayed unmatched. The CDR3 is CASSRTGFTDTQYF. CDR3 in DNA: TGCGCCAGCAGCCGGACAGGCTTTACAGATACGCAGTATTTT.

In this sample, this clonotype turned up many times. The V call is TRBV18, the J call TRBJ1-1; D ambiguous. Germline CDR1 KGHSH, CDR2 LQKENI. The CDR3 has 12 residues. The V end lost 1 base, the J end lost 1 base, and 1 base lay between the germline ends. The CDR3 sequence is CASSPQNTEAFF. The CDR3 bases are TGTGCCAGCTCACCACAGAACACTGAAGCTTTCTTT.

The chain links TRBV18 to TRBJ1-6, with D maybe TRBD1 (6 bases). The V and J ends lost 0 bases and 9 bases respectively, with 18 bases between them. This CDR3 region has 17 residues. CDR1 and CDR2 (germline): KGHSH, LQKENI. The CDR3 spells CASSPPEGGGFLSPLHF. The CDR3 DNA reads as TGTGCCAGCTCACCACCGGAGGGGGGCGGATTTCTTTCACCCCTCCACTTT.

This clonotype appeared many times. The rearrangement joins TRBV19 to TRBJ2-7; D possibly corresponds to TRBD2 (7 bases). CDR1 and CDR2 (germline): LNHDA, SQIVND (reference sequence). V was cut by 3 bases and J by 0 bases, with 12 bases left in between. CDR3 size: 15 residues. CDR3 in DNA: TGTGCCAGTAGTATGTCCGGGGGGCTCTCCTACGAGCAGTACTTC. Translation gives CASSMSGGLSYEQYF. The full variable domain, completed using reference TRBV19 and TRBJ2-7, is DGGITQSPKYLFRKEGQNVTLSCEQNLNHDAMYWYRQDPGQGLRLIYYSQIVNDFQKGDIAEGYSVSREKKESFPLTVTSAQKNPTAFYLCASSMSGGLSYEQYFGPGTRLTVT.

This clonotype was found many times. The rearrangement links TRBV11-2 to TRBJ2-7, with 8 positions matching TRBD2. CDR1 is SGHAT and CDR2 is FQNNGV in the germline V gene. The J segment lost 3 bases and the V segment lost 0 bases, leaving 4 bases of the junction unmatched. The CDR3 has 15 residues. This chain's CDR3 is CASSLELAVNYEQYF. In nucleotides, the CDR3 is TGTGCCAGCAGCTTAGAACTAGCGGTCAACTACGAGCAGTACTTC. Using reference TRBV11-2 and TRBJ2-7 for the parts outside the CDR3, the full variable domain is EAGVAQSPRYKIIEKRQSVAFWCNPISGHATLYWYQQILGQGPKLLIQFQNNGVVDDSQLPKDRFSAERLKGVDSTLKIQPAKLEDSAVYLCASSLELAVNYEQYFGPGTRLTVT.

The sample holds many counts of this clonotype. This rearrangement joins TRBV10-2 to TRBJ1-2, with 7 bases aligning to TRBD1. Germline trimming cut 4 bases from V and 5 bases from J; bases unmatched to any gene: 7. This CDR3 contains 14 residues. Germline V gives CDR1 WSHSY, CDR2 SAAADI. The chain's CDR3 is CASSGQGRWYGYTF. The CDR3 DNA follows: TGCGCCAGCAGTGGACAGGGCAGGTGGTATGGCTACACCTTC.

This clonotype was recorded many times. V is TRBV6-2 or TRBV6-3 and J is TRBJ1-1; D is ambiguous. CDR3 size: 15 residues. V lost 4 bases and J lost 1, with 13 bases in between. The germline V gene has CDR1 MNHEY and CDR2 SVGEGT. CDR3 in amino acids: CASSLGLAKNTEAFF. CDR3 sequence (DNA): TGTGCCAGCAGTTTAGGGTTGGCGAAGAACACTGAAGCTTTCTTT.

This clonotype was picked up many times. The chain combines TRBV4-3 with TRBJ2-7; 7 nucleotides line up with TRBD1. The CDR3 has 16 residues. The germline V gene has CDR1 LGHNA and CDR2 YSLEER. V dropped 1 base and J dropped 4; count of bases not matched to a gene: 10. CDR3 protein: CASSQVFGTDEYEQYF. The CDR3 coding sequence is TGCGCCAGCAGCCAAGTTTTCGGGACAGACGAATACGAGCAGTACTTC.